The T cell receptor (beta chain) under discussion was sequenced for a study of vaccination and CD4 T cells after COVID-19. Treatment: approximately 10-day PBMC culture with coronavirus spike peptide pools or control peptides (ViraFEST assay). Pre-COVID-19 pandemic sampling (2011-2018) yielded the unexposed donor's CD4+ T cells. The junction had 11 bases not matched to a gene; V was cut back by 4 bases and J by 2 bases. Germline V gene data show CDR1 as SGHAT and CDR2 as FQNNGV. The CDR3 has 18 residues. An Oncomine TCR Beta short-read assay was used to sequence the DNA from cultured CD4+ T cells. Someone extracted genomic DNA from cultured CD4+ T cells. Each CDR3 protein gets one entry after TCRdb re-called the PCR reads with MiXCR. The sample lists about 10,000 distinct CDR3 sequences, 30% to 45% occurring once. As concerns this clonotype: What it binds is not known.

The chain couples TRBV11-2 to TRBJ2-2; TRBD1 agrees at 9 bases. The sequencing input was CD4+ T cells from blood, cultured in vitro. The sequence was collected from a human donor in good health. CDR3 sequence: CASSSYRGPTPNTGELFF. The CDR3 bases are TGTGCCAGCAGCTCCTACAGGGGGCCAACCCCAAACACCGGGGAGCTGTTTTTT.